This T cell receptor (beta chain) was sequenced for a study of graft-versus-host responses after intestinal transplantation. TCRdb keeps only in-frame clones here, not all; method: immunoSEQ multiplex PCR. The repertoire includes around 120,000 clones, around 95% of them detected once, and 3% to 3.5% sits in the top ten. The CDR3 covers 16 residues. The J segment lost 4 bases and the V segment lost 6 bases, leaving 14 bases of the junction unmatched. The V gene's germline CDR1 is MDHEN and CDR2 SYDVKM. To note about this clone: The antigen is unknown.

Study-wide results and caveats: GvH clones occurred in recipient marrow; some first appeared in ileum or blood. Early post-transplant declines in HvG were associated with peak levels of circulating GvH clones.

This sequence was found in a human donor who received an intestinal transplant. Material: unstimulated CD8+ T cells sorted from spleen or lymph node cells, obtained before intestinal transplant. The rearrangement uses TRBV28 and TRBJ1-2; 7 bases match TRBD1. The CDR3 coding sequence is TGTGCCAGCAGCCTGCTTACGACAGGGCCCGTCTATGGCTACACCTTC. As protein: CASSLLTTGPVYGYTF.